The sequence of this T cell receptor (beta chain) was determined in a study of cytomegalovirus exposure and HLA in healthy donors. Study at large: Samples from HLA-typed donors yielded approximately 80 million unique TCRs in an early data release.

This PCR relied on a set of 60 Vbeta primers and 13 Jbeta primers. Repertoires were generated with immunoSEQ multiplex PCR, while TCRdb's copy carries only in-frame clones and drops some. The sample contains 130,000 or so clones, about 8.5% of which appear only once. On this clone itself: Its antigen remains unknown.

Study observations and caveats: Later, an analysis found that common viral pathogens appeared to be linked with several of the most significant clusters.

V was pared by 0 bases and J by 3 bases, with 12 bases between. This CDR3 is built from 15 residues. Germline loops: CDR1 SGHKS, CDR2 YYEKEE (reference sequence). The receptor was isolated from a man between 35 and 55 years old in good health and CMV-seronegative. The sample taken for sequencing was PBMCs. The chain joins TRBV5-5 to TRBJ1-1; tentative D call: TRBD1 (5 bases). The CDR3 DNA reads TGTGCCAGCAGCTTGGAAAGGGCGGGGGACACTGAAGCTTTCTTT. Translated, it gives CASSLERAGDTEAFF.